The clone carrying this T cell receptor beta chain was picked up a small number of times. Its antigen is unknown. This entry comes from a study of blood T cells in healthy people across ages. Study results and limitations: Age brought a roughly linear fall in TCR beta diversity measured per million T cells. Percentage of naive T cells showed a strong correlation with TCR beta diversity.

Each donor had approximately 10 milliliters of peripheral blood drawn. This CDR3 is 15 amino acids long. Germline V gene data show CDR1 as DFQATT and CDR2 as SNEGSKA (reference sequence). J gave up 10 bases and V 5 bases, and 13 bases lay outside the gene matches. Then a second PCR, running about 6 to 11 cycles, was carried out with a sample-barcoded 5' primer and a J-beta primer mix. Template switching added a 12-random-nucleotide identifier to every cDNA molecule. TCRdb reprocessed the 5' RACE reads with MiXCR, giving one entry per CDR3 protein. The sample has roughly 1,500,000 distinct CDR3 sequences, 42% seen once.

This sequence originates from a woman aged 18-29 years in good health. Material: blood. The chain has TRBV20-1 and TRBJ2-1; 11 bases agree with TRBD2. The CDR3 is CSAVYPASGGREQFF. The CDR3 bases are TGCAGTGCTGTCTACCCGGCTAGCGGGGGGCGCGAGCAGTTCTTC.